This T cell receptor beta chain was obtained from a study of shared clonotypes between healthy human individuals. Overall study results and limits: All-four-donor shared clonotypes had higher generation probabilities than non-shared clonotypes did.

This clone has only one observation. Its antigen is undetermined. The authors ran the assay at deep level. The protocol was immunoSEQ multiplex PCR, while the TCRdb copy is restricted to in-frame clones and leaves out a portion. The sample has about 1,800,000 clones; around 96% are singletons. The CDR3 is 14 residues long. The ends were cut back, 2 bases at V and 2 bases at J, with 10 bases in the middle. CDR1 and CDR2 (germline): SGDLS, YYNGEE. Naive-designated CD8 cells lacked CD45RO, were positively enriched for CCR7, and omitted terminally differentiated effector memory CD45RA+ cells. The sequenced sample was naive CD8+ T cells sorted from blood. The receptor was isolated from a man aged 18 to 29 in good health. The chain recombines TRBV9 with TRBJ2-5; D is uncertain. CDR3 nucleotides: TGTGCCAGCAGCGTGAATGGTAATCAAGAGACCCAGTACTTC. Its protein product is CASSVNGNQETQYF.